Listed below are T cell receptor beta chains from one sample, sequenced in a study of T-cell reconstitution after alpha-beta-depleted transplantation in children. Using its own MiXCR run on the PCR reads, TCRdb lists one record per CDR3 protein. The table records around 370,000 distinct CDR3 sequences, around 10% of them present only once. Sequenced here: PBMCs from the stem cell graft donor, sampled from the stem cell graft. Receptor source: a human donor who donated a stem cell graft to a child with acute lymphoblastic leukemia. Both conserved end residues are part of each CDR3.

v_call cdr3_length cdr3_aa
TRBV10-3 13 CAIRGQGRSAEFF
TRBV15 15 CATSSSSGRYNEQFF
TRBV5-1 12 CASSPDMVEAFF
TRBV4-1 14 CASSPLADFYEQYF
TRBV27 21 CASSPQWYRGQTNSGANVLTF
TRBV2 15 CASSEVSGRSNEQFF
TRBV20-1 14 CSARSLAGVNEQFF
TRBV12-3/TRBV12-4 13 CASSFGAAEKLFF
TRBV5-1 18 CASSLGGTSGSERNEQFF
TRBV6-2/TRBV6-3 20 CASSYRVENSWDQELDEQFF
TRBV29-1 14 CSAGQDRGVHIQYF
TRBV6-2/TRBV6-3 15 CASSRTSGSTGELFF
TRBV7-2 15 CASSSRSGGSYEQYF
TRBV2 14 CASSSQGINEKLFF